These T cell receptor beta chains were read from a single sample in a study of identical twins. TCRdb re-called the 5' RACE reads with MiXCR, one entry per CDR3 protein. The profile shows some 300,000 distinct CDR3 sequences, more than 9% of them singletons. This sample was also put to use in a study of yellow fever vaccine responses in identical twins.

Sequenced: CD8+ T cells sorted from blood. Receptors originate from a woman between 18 and 29 years old in good health. Each CDR3 is given with its conserved first and last residue. D genes are given only for firm matches. Expanded clones are given a class, and other clones once, few, many or no size at all.

d_call: NA; j_call: TRBJ2-3; clone_size: NA; v_call: TRBV24-1; cdr3_nt: TGTGCCACCTCACCCCCCAACACAGATACGCAGTATTTT; cdr3_aa: CATSPPNTDTQYF
d_call: NA; j_call: TRBJ2-1; clone_size: NA; v_call: TRBV5-4; cdr3_nt: TGTGCCAGCAGCCCGCAAACGTACAATGAGCAGTTCTTC; cdr3_aa: CASSPQTYNEQFF
d_call: NA; j_call: TRBJ2-1; clone_size: many; v_call: TRBV29-1; cdr3_nt: TGCAGCGTTGTATCGTTCGGCGCTTCCTCCTACAATGAGCAGTTCTTC; cdr3_aa: CSVVSFGASSYNEQFF
d_call: NA; j_call: TRBJ1-1; clone_size: few; v_call: TRBV9; cdr3_nt: TGTGCCAGCAGCGTAGCTATGGGGTACACTGAAGCTTTCTTT; cdr3_aa: CASSVAMGYTEAFF
d_call: TRBD2; j_call: TRBJ2-7; clone_size: once; v_call: TRBV28; cdr3_nt: TGTGCCAGCAGGACAGGACTAGCGGGAGCGGGCTACGAGCAGTACTTC; cdr3_aa: CASRTGLAGAGYEQYF
d_call: NA; j_call: TRBJ2-1; clone_size: many; v_call: TRBV7-8; cdr3_nt: TGTGCCAGCAGGAGTGAGTCCAATGAGCAGTTCTTC; cdr3_aa: CASRSESNEQFF
d_call: NA; j_call: TRBJ1-1; clone_size: NA; v_call: TRBV6-1; cdr3_nt: TGTGCCAGCAGTGTGTCCGGGGAAATCACTGAAGCTTTCTTT; cdr3_aa: CASSVSGEITEAFF
d_call: NA; j_call: TRBJ2-1; clone_size: NA; v_call: TRBV2; cdr3_nt: TGTGCCATACCGCTCGCAAGCTCCTACAATGAGCAGTTCTTC; cdr3_aa: CAIPLASSYNEQFF
d_call: NA; j_call: TRBJ2-1; clone_size: many; v_call: TRBV3-1; cdr3_nt: TGTGCCAGCAGCCAACCCAAAGGGGTTGAGCAGTTCTTC; cdr3_aa: CASSQPKGVEQFF
d_call: NA; j_call: TRBJ1-2; clone_size: NA; v_call: TRBV28; cdr3_nt: TGTGCCAGCAGTTCAGGTTTGGGTTCTAACTATGGCTACACCTTC; cdr3_aa: CASSSGLGSNYGYTF
d_call: TRBD2; j_call: TRBJ2-2; clone_size: NA; v_call: TRBV2; cdr3_nt: TGTGCCAGCGGTGGTCGGGGGGCGAACACCGGGGAGCTGTTTTTT; cdr3_aa: CASGGRGANTGELFF
d_call: NA; j_call: TRBJ2-7; clone_size: few; v_call: TRBV13; cdr3_nt: TGTGCCAGCAGCTTAGGCCCGGACCTATCCTACGAGCAGTACTTC; cdr3_aa: CASSLGPDLSYEQYF
d_call: TRBD2; j_call: TRBJ2-3; clone_size: NA; v_call: TRBV28; cdr3_nt: TGTGCCAGCAGTTTTCCTAGCGGGGGCCCAGATACGCAGTATTTT; cdr3_aa: CASSFPSGGPDTQYF
d_call: NA; j_call: TRBJ1-6; clone_size: few; v_call: TRBV9; cdr3_nt: TGTGCCAGCAGCGTAGCTATGGCCTCCTATAGCTCCTATAATTCACCCCTCCACTTT; cdr3_aa: CASSVAMASYSSYNSPLHF
d_call: NA; j_call: TRBJ2-7; clone_size: many; v_call: TRBV7-8; cdr3_nt: TGTGCCAGCAGCTTAGCGCAGGGTGAGCAGTACTTC; cdr3_aa: CASSLAQGEQYF
d_call: NA; j_call: TRBJ1-5; clone_size: NA; v_call: TRBV10-3; cdr3_nt: TGTGCCATCAGTGGCAGGGGAGGCAATCAGCCCCAGCATTTT; cdr3_aa: CAISGRGGNQPQHF
d_call: TRBD1; j_call: TRBJ1-4; clone_size: few; v_call: TRBV5-1; cdr3_nt: TGCGCCAGCAGCACGGGACAGTATAATGAAAAACTGTTTTTT; cdr3_aa: CASSTGQYNEKLFF
d_call: NA; j_call: TRBJ1-6; clone_size: NA; v_call: TRBV28; cdr3_nt: TGTGCCAGCAGTTTAGGGGGGGTTTCACCCCTCCACTTT; cdr3_aa: CASSLGGVSPLHF
d_call: NA; j_call: TRBJ2-5; clone_size: NA; v_call: TRBV5-5; cdr3_nt: TGTGCCAGCAGCTGGGACGTCCCGATCCAAGAGACCCAGTACTTC; cdr3_aa: CASSWDVPIQETQYF
d_call: NA; j_call: TRBJ1-1; clone_size: NA; v_call: TRBV29-1; cdr3_nt: TGCAGCGTTGTGCGGACCGGGAGTCCCACTGAAGCTTTCTTT; cdr3_aa: CSVVRTGSPTEAFF
d_call: NA; j_call: TRBJ1-1; clone_size: NA; v_call: TRBV20-1; cdr3_nt: TGCAGTGCTAGACCAGATGGGGGGACAGAAGCTTTCTTT; cdr3_aa: CSARPDGGTEAFF
d_call: NA; j_call: TRBJ2-7; clone_size: NA; v_call: TRBV27; cdr3_nt: TGTGCCAGCAGTCCCTCGAGTGCGTACGAGCAGTACTTC; cdr3_aa: CASSPSSAYEQYF
d_call: TRBD1; j_call: TRBJ2-1; clone_size: NA; v_call: TRBV18; cdr3_nt: TGTGCCAGCTCACAAGAGGGACAGGGAGACAATGAGCAGTTCTTC; cdr3_aa: CASSQEGQGDNEQFF
d_call: NA; j_call: TRBJ2-7; clone_size: many; v_call: TRBV12-3/TRBV12-4; cdr3_nt: TGTGCCAGCAGTCCCCAGGGATACTCCTACGAGCAGTACTTC; cdr3_aa: CASSPQGYSYEQYF
d_call: TRBD2; j_call: TRBJ2-7; clone_size: NA; v_call: TRBV20-1; cdr3_nt: TGCAGTGCAACCCAGCGGGAATTCTCCTACGAGCAGTACTTC; cdr3_aa: CSATQREFSYEQYF
d_call: NA; j_call: TRBJ1-1; clone_size: many; v_call: TRBV12-3/TRBV12-4; cdr3_nt: TGTGCCAGCAGTTGGACAGTAGAAACTGAAGCTTTCTTT; cdr3_aa: CASSWTVETEAFF
d_call: NA; j_call: TRBJ2-1; clone_size: NA; v_call: TRBV7-9; cdr3_nt: TGTGCCAGCAGCAGTGTCGCTTACAATGAGCAGTTCTTC; cdr3_aa: CASSSVAYNEQFF
d_call: TRBD2; j_call: TRBJ2-3; clone_size: few; v_call: TRBV4-1; cdr3_nt: TGCGCCAGCAGCCAAGTTGGTAGCGGGAGGGATACGCAGTATTTT; cdr3_aa: CASSQVGSGRDTQYF
d_call: NA; j_call: TRBJ1-1; clone_size: few; v_call: TRBV20-1; cdr3_nt: TGCAGTGCTAGAGACGGGGGGGATACTGAAGCTTTCTTT; cdr3_aa: CSARDGGDTEAFF
d_call: NA; j_call: TRBJ2-1; clone_size: NA; v_call: TRBV27; cdr3_nt: TGTGCCAGCAGTGCTGGGACATTCGAGCAGTTCTTC; cdr3_aa: CASSAGTFEQFF
d_call: TRBD2; j_call: TRBJ2-1; clone_size: many; v_call: TRBV4-1; cdr3_nt: TGCGCCAGCAGCCTTATTGACTATTACCCGACTAGCGGGAGCTACAATGAGCAGTTCTTC; cdr3_aa: CASSLIDYYPTSGSYNEQFF
d_call: NA; j_call: TRBJ2-7; clone_size: many; v_call: TRBV20-1; cdr3_nt: TGCAGTGCGACAGGGACTTACTACGAGCAGTACTTC; cdr3_aa: CSATGTYYEQYF
d_call: TRBD2; j_call: TRBJ2-1; clone_size: many; v_call: TRBV4-2; cdr3_nt: TGTGCCAGCAGCCTCCTTAGCGGGAATGAGCAGTTCTTC; cdr3_aa: CASSLLSGNEQFF
d_call: TRBD2; j_call: TRBJ2-2; clone_size: few; v_call: TRBV29-1; cdr3_nt: TGCAGCGTTGAAGACGCGGGGGGGCTCGCCGGGGAGCTGTTTTTT; cdr3_aa: CSVEDAGGLAGELFF
d_call: NA; j_call: TRBJ2-5; clone_size: few; v_call: TRBV7-9; cdr3_nt: TGTGCCAGCAGCCCTGTCCCGGAGACCCAGTACTTC; cdr3_aa: CASSPVPETQYF
d_call: NA; j_call: TRBJ2-5; clone_size: many; v_call: TRBV13; cdr3_nt: TGTGCCAGCAGCTTAAAGGCAGGGGTAGAGACCCAGTACTTC; cdr3_aa: CASSLKAGVETQYF
d_call: NA; j_call: TRBJ2-3; clone_size: NA; v_call: TRBV7-6; cdr3_nt: TGTGCCAGCAGCCCCTCCCTGGCAGATACGCAGTATTTT; cdr3_aa: CASSPSLADTQYF
d_call: NA; j_call: TRBJ2-3; clone_size: NA; v_call: TRBV20-1; cdr3_nt: TGCAGTGCTAGAGATTCTCGGCGTCCTGTCACAGATACGCAGTATTTT; cdr3_aa: CSARDSRRPVTDTQYF
d_call: NA; j_call: TRBJ2-3; clone_size: few; v_call: TRBV9; cdr3_nt: TGTGCCAGCAGCGTAGCTACAACAGGAGGGAGCACAGATACGCAGTATTTT; cdr3_aa: CASSVATTGGSTDTQYF
d_call: NA; j_call: TRBJ2-7; clone_size: NA; v_call: TRBV27; cdr3_nt: TGTGCCAGCAGTTTAGTATGGCTAGGGTTTGACGAGCAGTACTTC; cdr3_aa: CASSLVWLGFDEQYF
d_call: NA; j_call: TRBJ2-1; clone_size: NA; v_call: TRBV7-9; cdr3_nt: TGTGCCAGCAGCGTACCAGGTCGGGGAAATGAGCAGTTCTTC; cdr3_aa: CASSVPGRGNEQFF
d_call: TRBD2; j_call: TRBJ2-5; clone_size: few; v_call: TRBV5-1; cdr3_nt: TGCGCCAGCAGCCTCCGGGGTCCAGCGGGGTACCAAGAGACCCAGTACTTC; cdr3_aa: CASSLRGPAGYQETQYF
d_call: NA; j_call: TRBJ2-1; clone_size: many; v_call: TRBV2; cdr3_nt: TGTGCCAGCAGGGACAATGAGCAGTTCTTC; cdr3_aa: CASRDNEQFF
d_call: NA; j_call: TRBJ2-5; clone_size: many; v_call: TRBV4-1; cdr3_nt: TGCGCCAGCAGCCAAGATCTGGGCAGAAAGCAAGAGACCCAGTACTTC; cdr3_aa: CASSQDLGRKQETQYF
d_call: TRBD2; j_call: TRBJ2-1; clone_size: NA; v_call: TRBV24-1; cdr3_nt: TGTGCCACCAGTGACTGGACTAGCGGGAACGCCTACAATGAGCAGTTCTTC; cdr3_aa: CATSDWTSGNAYNEQFF
d_call: NA; j_call: TRBJ1-1; clone_size: NA; v_call: TRBV28; cdr3_nt: TGTGCCACCCAGAGAGGAGGCGGTTTCACTGAAGCTTTCTTT; cdr3_aa: CATQRGGGFTEAFF
d_call: NA; j_call: TRBJ1-4; clone_size: NA; v_call: TRBV7-9; cdr3_nt: TGTGCCAGCACCGATTCGGCCACTCTACGGGTTCCAGAAAAACTGTTTTTT; cdr3_aa: CASTDSATLRVPEKLFF
d_call: NA; j_call: TRBJ1-1; clone_size: few; v_call: TRBV5-4; cdr3_nt: TGTGCCAGCAGCTCTCCGGACAGGAACACTGAAGCTTTCTTT; cdr3_aa: CASSSPDRNTEAFF
d_call: NA; j_call: TRBJ2-5; clone_size: NA; v_call: TRBV29-1; cdr3_nt: TGCAGCGCCATTAGCGAGGAGACCCAGTACTTC; cdr3_aa: CSAISEETQYF
d_call: TRBD2; j_call: TRBJ2-5; clone_size: NA; v_call: TRBV4-2; cdr3_nt: TGTGCCAGCAGCCAAGGGGTAGGGCGGGAGGAGGGAGAGACCCAGTACTTC; cdr3_aa: CASSQGVGREEGETQYF
d_call: NA; j_call: TRBJ1-1; clone_size: NA; v_call: TRBV7-6; cdr3_nt: TGTGCCAGCAGCTCCCTACGGAACACTGAAGCTTTCTTT; cdr3_aa: CASSSLRNTEAFF